A single sample is the source of the 21 T cell receptor beta chains below, sequenced in a study of T-cell reconstitution after alpha-beta-depleted transplantation in children. A TCRbeta library incorporating unique molecular identifiers was prepared. TCRdb called the PCR reads again in MiXCR, with one record for every CDR3 protein. The data contain around 380,000 distinct CDR3 sequences, approximately 10% of them singletons. This specimen was PBMCs from the stem cell graft donor, taken from the stem cell graft. The receptors come from a human donor who donated a stem cell graft to a child with acute myeloid leukemia.

The chain joins TRBV27 to TRBJ2-3, with D hard to call. The CDR3 runs to 13 residues. Deletions cut 8 bases from V and 2 bases from J, with 11 bases between. The germline gives CDR1 MNHEY, CDR2 SMNVEV (reference sequence). Written as DNA, the CDR3 is TGTGCCAGCCACCGGCGAATCACAGATACGCAGTATTTT. It encodes CASHRRITDTQYF.

This clonotype has at least ten counts. The rearrangement joins TRBV4-2 to TRBJ2-3; D is undetermined. CDR1 and CDR2 from the germline V gene are LGHNA and YNFKEQ. The CDR3 covers 14 residues. The germline V and J ends were trimmed by 0 bases and 2 bases, with 6 bases remaining between them. The CDR3 protein is CASSQEVTTDTQYF. CDR3 bases: TGTGCCAGCAGCCAAGAGGTGACCACAGATACGCAGTATTTT.

The CDR3: CSVESGQGGEQYF. CDR3 nucleotide sequence: TGCAGCGTTGAGTCGGGACAGGGGGGCGAGCAGTACTTC. The genes are TRBV29-1 and TRBJ2-7, with 11 bases lining up with TRBD1. Germline V gene sequence: CDR1 SQVTM, CDR2 ANQGSEA. The length of the CDR3 is 13 residues. V lost 3 bases to trimming and J lost 6 bases; unmatched junction nucleotides: 4.

The sample holds a few counts of this clonotype. The chain combines TRBV19 with TRBJ2-6, with a possible D match to TRBD2 (5 bases). V was shortened by 8 bases and J by 2 bases, with 16 bases between the two germline ends. The CDR3 is 16 residues long. Germline V lookup: CDR1 LNHDA, CDR2 SQIVND (reference sequence). The CDR3 loop reads CASSWEHAAGANVLTF. Here the CDR3 DNA reads TGTGCCAGTTCGTGGGAGCACGCGGCTGGGGCCAACGTCCTGACTTTC.

This clonotype occurred a few times. The genes are TRBV11-2 and TRBJ2-1, with 7 nucleotides matching TRBD1. The length of the CDR3 is 13 residues. In germline, CDR1 is SGHAT, CDR2 FQNNGV. Losses at the gene ends were 7 bases for V and 7 bases for J; bases not matched to a gene: 7. The CDR3 here is CASTRDSWNEQFF. The CDR3 DNA is TGTGCCAGCACTCGGGACAGTTGGAATGAGCAGTTCTTC.

The chain employs TRBV7-2 and TRBJ1-5; the match to TRBD1 covers 8 bases. The CDR3 spans 20 residues. With V trimmed by 0 bases and J by 1 base, 14 bases remained unmatched. From germline, CDR1 is SGHTA and CDR2 FQGNSA. The DNA of the CDR3 is TGTGCCAGCAGCTTAGCTAGACAGGGGTGTGTGTTGTGGAGCAATCAGCCCCAGCATTTT. Translated, it gives CASSLARQGCVLWSNQPQHF.

This clonotype occurred a few times. The genes are TRBV13 and TRBJ2-1, with 7 nucleotides matching TRBD1. Losses at the gene ends were 4 bases for V and 7 bases for J; bases not matched to a gene: 22. Germline assignment: CDR1 PRHDT and CDR2 FYEKMQ (reference sequence). The CDR3 has 19 amino acids. CDR3 nucleotides: TGTGCCAGCAGCTACTATACCATCCCCCGGGACAGAAACGGGAATGAGCAGTTCTTC. This encodes CASSYYTIPRDRNGNEQFF.

The chain recombines TRBV21-1 with TRBJ2-7. TRBV21-1 is termed a pseudogene. This CDR3 has 10 residues. In DNA, the CDR3 is TGTGCCGCGCGCTCCTACGAGCAGTACGTC. It is translated as CAARSYEQYV.

This clonotype has just a few counts. The chain links TRBV6-2 or TRBV6-3 to TRBJ1-5; no clear D. The CDR3 covers 12 residues. V was shortened by 4 bases and J by 7 bases, with 8 bases between the two germline ends. CDR1 is MNHEY and CDR2 is SVGEGT in the germline V gene. CDR3 nucleotide sequence: TGTGCCAGCAGTTTGGGTTTCCAGCCCCAGCATTTT. Translation: CASSLGFQPQHF.

This CDR3 is CASSTSATGGYNEQFF. The CDR3 bases are TGCGCCAGCAGCACCAGCGCGACAGGGGGCTACAATGAGCAGTTCTTC. This rearrangement joins TRBV5-1 to TRBJ2-1; 9 positions match TRBD1. CDR1 is SGHRS and CDR2 is YFSETQ in the germline V gene. There are 16 residues in the CDR3. V lost 4 bases, J lost 3 bases, and 8 bases stayed unmatched.

This clonotype occurred a few times. V usage is TRBV27 and J usage is TRBJ1-2, with 9 positions matching TRBD1. This CDR3 comprises 15 residues. The germline V gene has CDR1 MNHEY and CDR2 SMNVEV (reference sequence). Trimming took 2 bases from V and 8 from J; bases not matched to a gene: 9. The CDR3 region is CASSLTAGQGSGYTF. The DNA of the CDR3 is TGTGCCAGCAGTTTAACGGCGGGACAGGGCTCGGGCTACACCTTC.

The V call is TRBV10-3, the J call TRBJ2-3; tentatively, D is TRBD1 (6 bases). Trimming shortened V by 4 bases and J by 2 bases, and 10 bases separated the two germline ends. CDR3 length equals 14 residues. Germline CDR1 reads ENHRY; CDR2 reads SYGVKD. CDR3 DNA: TGTGCCATCAGTGCGTGGGACATCACAGATACGCAGTATTTT. The encoded protein is CAISAWDITDTQYF.

This clonotype was detected ten times or more. The chain recombines TRBV20-1 with TRBJ2-7, with 9 nucleotides matching TRBD1. The V and J ends lost 6 bases and 4 bases, in that order; junction bases with no gene match: 13. The CDR3 has 15 amino acids. Germline-derived CDR1 and CDR2 are DFQATT and SNEGSKA (reference sequence). This chain's CDR3 is CSAQHRDRDLYEQYF. In DNA form, the CDR3 reads TGCAGTGCGCAGCACCGGGACAGGGATTTATACGAGCAGTACTTC.

The J gene is TRBJ2-4, the V gene TRBV5-8; the D call may be TRBD1 or TRBD2 (5 bases each). V dropped 5 bases and J dropped 1 base, with 7 bases sitting between them. This CDR3 comprises 13 residues. The V gene's germline CDR1 is SGHTS and CDR2 YDEGEE. The CDR3 is CASSRDAKNIQYF. As DNA, the CDR3 is TGTGCCAGCAGTAGGGACGCCAAAAACATTCAGTACTTC.

This chain links TRBV5-1 with TRBJ2-1, with 7 positions matching TRBD2. Germline V gives CDR1 SGHRS, CDR2 YFSETQ. With V trimmed by 4 bases and J by 5 bases, 9 bases remained unmatched. The CDR3 consists of 15 residues. CDR3 in DNA: TGCGCCAGCAGCCCACAGGCTAGCGGTGACAATGAGCAGTTCTTC. Translated, it gives CASSPQASGDNEQFF. Combining the CDR3 with reference TRBV5-1 and TRBJ2-1 gives the whole variable domain KAGVTQTPRYLIKTRGQQVTLSCSPISGHRSVSWYQQTPGQGLQFLFEYFSETQRNKGNFPGRFSGRQFSNSRSEMNVSTLELGDSALYLCASSPQASGDNEQFFGPGTRLTVL.

This chain joins TRBV6-5 and TRBJ2-1; D gene uncertain. Germline values: CDR1 MNHEY, CDR2 SVGAGI. The ends were cut back, 2 bases at V and 8 bases at J, with 16 bases in the middle. The CDR3 runs 15 residues. The CDR3 DNA sequence: TGTGCCAGCAGTTACGGCCCTACGGTTGGTGATGAGCAGTTCTTC. This translates into CASSYGPTVGDEQFF.

The rearrangement joins TRBV20-1 to TRBJ2-7, with TRBD2 matching 10 bases. J was trimmed by 5 bases and V by 7 bases; bases with no gene match: 5. Germline V gene sequence: CDR1 DFQATT, CDR2 SNEGSKA (reference sequence). The CDR3 spans 12 residues. DNA for the CDR3: TGCAGTGGGACTCTAGCGGGAGACGAGCAGTACTTC. It specifies CSGTLAGDEQYF.

The chain carries TRBV4-3 and TRBJ2-7; D ambiguous. CDR3 size: 13 residues. Germline CDR1 and CDR2: LGHNA and YSLEER. The V end was cut by 2 bases, the J end by 6 bases, with 11 bases between. CDR3 nucleotide sequence: TGCGCCAGCAGCCAAAGTCGAGGCGGCGAGCAGTACTTC. Translated, it gives CASSQSRGGEQYF.

In its sample, this clonotype was seen a few times. In DNA form, the CDR3 reads TGCGCCAGCAGCTTGGCCCGGACAGGGAACCAAGAGACCCAGTACTTC. It encodes CASSLARTGNQETQYF. The J gene is TRBJ2-5, the V gene TRBV5-1; 8 positions agree with TRBD1. The V gene's germline CDR1 is SGHRS and CDR2 YFSETQ. This CDR3 is 16 amino acids long. Trimming took 0 bases from V and 0 from J; bases not matched to a gene: 4.

This clonotype was seen repeatedly, ten times or more. The chain employs TRBV12-3 or TRBV12-4 and TRBJ2-5, with D tentatively TRBD1 (7 bases). This CDR3 is 15 amino acids long. The V end was cut by 5 bases, the J end by 4 bases, with 17 bases between. CDR3 sequence: CASSHGQAAGETQYF. CDR3 bases: TGTGCCAGCAGTCACGGACAGGCAGCGGGAGAGACCCAGTACTTC.

The chain uses TRBV5-6 and TRBJ1-5; D possibly corresponds to TRBD1 (5 bases). The germline V gene has CDR1 SGHDT and CDR2 YYEEEE. Trimming pared 1 base from V and 1 base from J, leaving 12 bases between. The CDR3 is made up of 16 amino acids. CDR3 sequence: CASSLSARASNQPQHF. The CDR3 bases are TGTGCCAGCAGCTTGTCCGCCAGGGCGAGCAATCAGCCCCAGCATTTT.